This entry describes one T cell receptor beta chain. The antigen remains unidentified. The data are from a study of radiotherapy plus CTLA-4 blockade in lung cancer. The CDR3 is 14 residues long. Germline CDR1 reads MDHEN; CDR2 reads SYDVKM. V shed 10 bases and J shed 0 bases, with 16 bases lying between them. Sequencing used immunoSEQ multiplex PCR; TCRdb keeps in-frame clones, though not all of them. Of roughly 59,000 clones in the sample, under 75% were seen once. Chemo-refractory metastatic non-small-cell lung cancer patients were treated with focal radiation plus CTLA-4 blockade with ipilimumab. Study-wide results and limits: Blood TCR clones of tumor origin expanded after radiotherapy plus ipilimumab. Dynamics of early blood T cell clones, together with interferon-beta, were reportedly the best predictors of response.

The receptor comes from a human donor with non-small cell lung cancer whose response to radiotherapy plus ipilimumab could not be evaluated. V is TRBV28 and J is TRBJ2-7; D is perhaps TRBD1 (6 bases). This specimen was peripheral blood, taken from a patient treated with radiotherapy plus ipilimumab. The CDR3, as DNA: TGTGCCACTGTGAGACCACAGGGCTCCTACGAGCAGTACTTC. Residues: CATVRPQGSYEQYF.